These 4 T cell receptor beta chains were sequenced from one sample in a study of regulatory T cells in long-lasting Graves disease. With iRepertoire HTBI primers and Arm-PCR of CDR3 regions, TCR beta libraries were built. TCRdb redid the calling of the multiplex PCR reads with MiXCR, one entry per CDR3 protein. This sample yields about 420,000 distinct CDR3 sequences, of which approximately 16% are seen a single time; 20% to 25% belongs to the top ten. Specified time point: newly diagnosed GD, antithyroid drugs for less than 3 months. Generation of the TCR library employed RNA extracted from PBMCs. The data were also submitted as part of a second study, on T cells in Graves' hyperthyroidism and ophthalmopathy.

The sample was peripheral blood mononuclear cells (PBMCs), taken at new diagnosis, from a patient treated with antithyroid drugs. These receptors all stem from a young woman with Graves disease.

The table lists this clonotype with many counts. J is TRBJ2-2 and V is TRBV11-2; no reliable D call. The CDR3 covers 14 residues. Trimming took off 6 bases at V and 1 base at J, with 9 bases between the two ends. The V gene's germline CDR1 is SGHAT and CDR2 FQNNGV. CDR3 in DNA: TGTGCCAGCAGTTACGGTCAGAACACCGGGGAGCTGTTTTTT. The encoded protein is CASSYGQNTGELFF.

This clonotype was picked up a small number of times. J is TRBJ2-1 and V is TRBV10-2, with 7 bases fitting TRBD2. V dropped 3 bases and J dropped 1; count of bases not matched to a gene: 12. Germline loops: CDR1 WSHSY, CDR2 SAAADI. The CDR3 runs to 18 residues. CDR3 nucleotide sequence: TGCGCCAGCAGTGAAATAGCGGGCGGGAGCGTTTCCTACAATGAGCAGTTCTTC. It is translated as CASSEIAGGSVSYNEQFF.

The genes are TRBV2 and TRBJ1-2, with 8 bases matching TRBD1. This CDR3 is built from 12 residues. V dropped 8 bases and J dropped 5; count of bases not matched to a gene: 4. From germline, CDR1 is SNHLY and CDR2 FYNNEI. CDR3 nucleotide sequence: TGTGCCAGCCCCGGACAGGGATATGGCTACACCTTC. Translation: CASPGQGYGYTF.

This clonotype was seen a handful of times. The chain is built from TRBV7-2 and TRBJ2-1; TRBD1 matches 8 bases. Germline assignment: CDR1 SGHTA and CDR2 FQGNSA. This CDR3 is built from 14 residues. V lost 6 bases, J lost 2 bases, and 3 bases stayed unmatched. The CDR3, as DNA: TGTGCCAGCAGACACAGGGGGACCTACAATGAGCAGTTCTTC. This encodes CASRHRGTYNEQFF.